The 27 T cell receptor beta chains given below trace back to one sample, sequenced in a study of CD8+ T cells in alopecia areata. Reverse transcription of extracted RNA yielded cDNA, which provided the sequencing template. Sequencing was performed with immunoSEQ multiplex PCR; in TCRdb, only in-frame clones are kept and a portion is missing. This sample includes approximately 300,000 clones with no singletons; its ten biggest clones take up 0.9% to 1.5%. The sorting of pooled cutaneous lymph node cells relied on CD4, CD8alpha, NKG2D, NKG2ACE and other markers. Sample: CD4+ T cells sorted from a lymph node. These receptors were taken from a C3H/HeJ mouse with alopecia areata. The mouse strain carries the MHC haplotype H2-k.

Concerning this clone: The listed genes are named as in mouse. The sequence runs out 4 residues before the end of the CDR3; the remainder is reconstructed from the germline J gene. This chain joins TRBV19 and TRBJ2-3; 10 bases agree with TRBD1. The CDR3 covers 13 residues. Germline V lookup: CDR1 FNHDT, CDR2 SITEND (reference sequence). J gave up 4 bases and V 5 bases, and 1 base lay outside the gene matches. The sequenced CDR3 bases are TGTGCCAGCAGGGGACAGGGGACAGAA. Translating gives CASRGQGTE. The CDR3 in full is CASRGQGTETLYF.

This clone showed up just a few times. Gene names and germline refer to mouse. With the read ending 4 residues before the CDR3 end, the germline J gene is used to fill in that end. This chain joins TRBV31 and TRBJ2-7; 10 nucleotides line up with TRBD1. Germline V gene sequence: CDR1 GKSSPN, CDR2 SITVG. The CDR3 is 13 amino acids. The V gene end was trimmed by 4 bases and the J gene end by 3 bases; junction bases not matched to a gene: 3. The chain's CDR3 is CAWTRTGGYEQYF. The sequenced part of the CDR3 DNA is TGTGCCTGGACCAGGACAGGGGGCTAT.

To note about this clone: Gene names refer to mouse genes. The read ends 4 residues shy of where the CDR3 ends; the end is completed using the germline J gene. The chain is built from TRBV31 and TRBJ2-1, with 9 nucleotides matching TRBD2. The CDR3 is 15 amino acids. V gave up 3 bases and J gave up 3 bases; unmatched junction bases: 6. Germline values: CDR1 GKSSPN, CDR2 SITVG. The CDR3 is CAWSLRDWAYAEQFF. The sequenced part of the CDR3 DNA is TGTGCCTGGAGCCTCCGGGACTGGGCCTATGCT. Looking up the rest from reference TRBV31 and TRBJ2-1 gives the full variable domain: AQTIHQWPVAEIKAVGSPLSLGCTIKGKSSPNLYWYWQATGGTLQQLFYSITVGQVESVVQLNLSASRPKDDQFILSTEKLLLSHSGFYLCAWSLRDWAYAEQFFGPGTRLTVL.

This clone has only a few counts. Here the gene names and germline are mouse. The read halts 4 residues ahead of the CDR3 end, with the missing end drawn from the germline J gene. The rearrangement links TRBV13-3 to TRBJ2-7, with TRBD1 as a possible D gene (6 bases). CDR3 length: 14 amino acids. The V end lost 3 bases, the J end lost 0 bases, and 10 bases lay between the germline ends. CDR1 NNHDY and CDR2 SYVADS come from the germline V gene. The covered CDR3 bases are TGTGCCAGCAGTGTGAGGGGGAGCTCCTAT. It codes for CASSVRGSSY. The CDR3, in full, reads CASSVRGSSYEQYF.

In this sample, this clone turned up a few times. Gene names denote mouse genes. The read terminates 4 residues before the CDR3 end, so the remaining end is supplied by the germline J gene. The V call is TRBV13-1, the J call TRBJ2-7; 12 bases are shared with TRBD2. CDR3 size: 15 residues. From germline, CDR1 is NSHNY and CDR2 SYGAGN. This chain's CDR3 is CASSAQGLGGDEQYF. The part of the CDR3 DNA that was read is TGTGCCAGCAGTGCCCAGGGACTGGGGGGTGAT.

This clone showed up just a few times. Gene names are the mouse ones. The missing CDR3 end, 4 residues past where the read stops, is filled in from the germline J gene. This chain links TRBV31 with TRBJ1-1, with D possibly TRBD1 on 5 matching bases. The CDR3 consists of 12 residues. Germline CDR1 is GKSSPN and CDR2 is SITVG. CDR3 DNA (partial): TGTGCCTGGAGTCTACCGACAGCA. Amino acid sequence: CAWSLPTA. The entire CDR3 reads CAWSLPTAEVFF. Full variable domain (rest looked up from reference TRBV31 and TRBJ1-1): AQTIHQWPVAEIKAVGSPLSLGCTIKGKSSPNLYWYWQATGGTLQQLFYSITVGQVESVVQLNLSASRPKDDQFILSTEKLLLSHSGFYLCAWSLPTAEVFFGKGTRLTVV.

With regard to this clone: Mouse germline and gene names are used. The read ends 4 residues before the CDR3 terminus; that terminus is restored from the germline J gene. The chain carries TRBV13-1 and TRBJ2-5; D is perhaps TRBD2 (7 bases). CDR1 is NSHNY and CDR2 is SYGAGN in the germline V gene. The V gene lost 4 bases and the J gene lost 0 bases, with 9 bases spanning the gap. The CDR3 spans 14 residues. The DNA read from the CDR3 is TGTGCCAGCAGTCTGGGGGCTAACCAAGAC. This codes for CASSLGANQD. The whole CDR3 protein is CASSLGANQDTQYF.

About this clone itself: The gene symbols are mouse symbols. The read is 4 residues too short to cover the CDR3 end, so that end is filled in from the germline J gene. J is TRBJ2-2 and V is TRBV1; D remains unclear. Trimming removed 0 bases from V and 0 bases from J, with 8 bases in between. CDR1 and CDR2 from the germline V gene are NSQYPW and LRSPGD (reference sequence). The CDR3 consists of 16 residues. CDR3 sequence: CTCSAEQNANTGQLYF. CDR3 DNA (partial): TGCACCTGCAGTGCAGAACAGAACGCAAACACCGGG. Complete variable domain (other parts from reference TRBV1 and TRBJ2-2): VTLLEQNPRWRLVPRGQAVNLRCILKNSQYPWMSWYQQDLQKQLQWLFTLRSPGDKEVKSLPGADYLATRVTDTELRLQVANMSQGRTLYCTCSAEQNANTGQLYFGEGSKLTVL.

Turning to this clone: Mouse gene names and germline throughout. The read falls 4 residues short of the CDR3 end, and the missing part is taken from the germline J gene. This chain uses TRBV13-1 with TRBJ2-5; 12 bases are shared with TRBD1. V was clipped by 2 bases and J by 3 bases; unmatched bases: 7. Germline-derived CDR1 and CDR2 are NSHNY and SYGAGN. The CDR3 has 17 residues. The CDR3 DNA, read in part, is TGTGCCAGCAGTGAAGGGGACAGGGGGCGCGGGCAAGAC. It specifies CASSEGDRGRGQD. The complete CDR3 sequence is CASSEGDRGRGQDTQYF.

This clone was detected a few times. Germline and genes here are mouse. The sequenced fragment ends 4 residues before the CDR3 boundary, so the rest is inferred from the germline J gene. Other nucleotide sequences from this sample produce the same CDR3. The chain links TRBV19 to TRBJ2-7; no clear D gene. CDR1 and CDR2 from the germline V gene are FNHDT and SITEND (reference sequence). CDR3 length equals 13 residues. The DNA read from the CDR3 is TGTGCCAGCAGTATAGCTCGACAATAT. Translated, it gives CASSIARQY. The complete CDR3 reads CASSIARQYEQYF. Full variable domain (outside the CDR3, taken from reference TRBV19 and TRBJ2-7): GGIITQTPKFLIGQEGQKLTLKCQQNFNHDTMYWYRQDSGKGLRLIYYSITENDLQKGDLSEGYDASREKKSSFSLTVTSAQKNEMAVFLCASSIARQYEQYFGPGTRLTVL.

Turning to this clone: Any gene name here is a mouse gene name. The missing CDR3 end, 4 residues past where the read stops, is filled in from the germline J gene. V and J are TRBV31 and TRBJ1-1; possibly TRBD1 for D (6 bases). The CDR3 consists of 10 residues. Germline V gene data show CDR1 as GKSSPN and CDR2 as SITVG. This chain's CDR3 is CAWEQGEVFF. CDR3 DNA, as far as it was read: TGTGCCTGGGAACAGGGA.

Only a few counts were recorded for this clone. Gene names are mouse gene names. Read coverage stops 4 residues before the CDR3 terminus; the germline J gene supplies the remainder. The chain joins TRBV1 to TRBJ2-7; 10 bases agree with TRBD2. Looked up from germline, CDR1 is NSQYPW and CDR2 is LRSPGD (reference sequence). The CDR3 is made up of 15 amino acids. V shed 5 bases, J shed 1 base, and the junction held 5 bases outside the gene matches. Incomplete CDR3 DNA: TGCACCTGCAGTTCCCGGGACTGGGGATCCTAT. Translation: CTCSSRDWGSY. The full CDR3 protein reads CTCSSRDWGSYEQYF.

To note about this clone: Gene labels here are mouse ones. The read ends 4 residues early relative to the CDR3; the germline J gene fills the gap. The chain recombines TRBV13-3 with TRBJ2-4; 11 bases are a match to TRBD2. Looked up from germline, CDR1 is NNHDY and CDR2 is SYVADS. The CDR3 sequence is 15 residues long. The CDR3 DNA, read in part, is TGTGCCAGCAGTGACCCGGGACTGGGGGAAAAC. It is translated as CASSDPGLGEN. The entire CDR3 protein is CASSDPGLGENTLYF.

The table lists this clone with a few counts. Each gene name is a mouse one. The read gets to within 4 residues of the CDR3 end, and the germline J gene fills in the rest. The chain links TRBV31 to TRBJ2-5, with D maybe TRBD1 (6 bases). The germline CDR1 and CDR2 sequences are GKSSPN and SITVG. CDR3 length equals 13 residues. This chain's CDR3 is CAWSRNREDTQYF. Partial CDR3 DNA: TGTGCCTGGAGTCGTAACAGGGAGGAC.

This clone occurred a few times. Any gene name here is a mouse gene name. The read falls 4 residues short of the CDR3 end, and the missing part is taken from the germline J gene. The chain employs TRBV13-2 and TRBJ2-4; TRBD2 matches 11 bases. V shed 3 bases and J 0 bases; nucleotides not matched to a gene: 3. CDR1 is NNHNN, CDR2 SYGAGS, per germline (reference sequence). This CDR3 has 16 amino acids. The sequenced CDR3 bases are TGTGCCAGCGGTGCCGGGACTGGGGGAAGTCAAAAC. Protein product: CASGAGTGGSQN. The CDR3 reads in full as CASGAGTGGSQNTLYF.

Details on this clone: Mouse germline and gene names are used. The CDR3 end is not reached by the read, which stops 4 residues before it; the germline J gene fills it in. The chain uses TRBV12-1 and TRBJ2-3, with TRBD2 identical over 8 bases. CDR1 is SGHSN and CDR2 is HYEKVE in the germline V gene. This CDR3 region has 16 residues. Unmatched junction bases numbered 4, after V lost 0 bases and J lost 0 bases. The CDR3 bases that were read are TGTGCCAGCTCTCTCGCCGGGGGGGCTAGTGCAGAA. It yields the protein CASSLAGGASAE. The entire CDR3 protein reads CASSLAGGASAETLYF. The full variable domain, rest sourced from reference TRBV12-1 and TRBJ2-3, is DSGVVQSPRHIIKEKGGRSVLTCIPISGHSNVVWYQQTLGKELKFLIQHYEKVERDKGFLPSRFSVQQFDDYHSEMNMSALELEDSAMYFCASSLAGGASAETLYFGSGTRLTVL.

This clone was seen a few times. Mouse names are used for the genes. The CDR3: CASGDAMAYEQYF. The DNA read from the CDR3 is TGTGCCAGCGGTGATGCTATGGCCTAT. The chain combines TRBV13-2 with TRBJ2-7; no definite D call. Read sequence stops 4 residues before the CDR3 end, and the germline J gene provides the missing end. This CDR3 is built from 13 residues. Deletions cut 0 bases from V and 2 bases from J, with 6 bases between. Germline loops: CDR1 NNHNN, CDR2 SYGAGS (reference sequence).

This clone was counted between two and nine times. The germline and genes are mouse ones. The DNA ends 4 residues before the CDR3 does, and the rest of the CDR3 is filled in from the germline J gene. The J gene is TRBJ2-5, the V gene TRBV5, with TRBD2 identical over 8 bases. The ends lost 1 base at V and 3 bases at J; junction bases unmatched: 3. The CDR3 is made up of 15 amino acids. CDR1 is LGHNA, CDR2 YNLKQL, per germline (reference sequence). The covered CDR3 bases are TGTGCCAGCAGCCAAGCTGGGGGGAAGCAAGAC. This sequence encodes CASSQAGGKQD. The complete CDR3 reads CASSQAGGKQDTQYF.

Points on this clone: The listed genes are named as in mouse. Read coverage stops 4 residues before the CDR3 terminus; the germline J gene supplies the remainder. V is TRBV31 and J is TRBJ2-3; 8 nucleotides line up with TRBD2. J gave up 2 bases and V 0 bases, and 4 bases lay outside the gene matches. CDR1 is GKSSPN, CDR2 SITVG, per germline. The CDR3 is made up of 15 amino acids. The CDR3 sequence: CAWSLLLGVAETLYF. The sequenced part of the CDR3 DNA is TGTGCCTGGAGTCTTTTACTGGGGGTTGCAGAA.

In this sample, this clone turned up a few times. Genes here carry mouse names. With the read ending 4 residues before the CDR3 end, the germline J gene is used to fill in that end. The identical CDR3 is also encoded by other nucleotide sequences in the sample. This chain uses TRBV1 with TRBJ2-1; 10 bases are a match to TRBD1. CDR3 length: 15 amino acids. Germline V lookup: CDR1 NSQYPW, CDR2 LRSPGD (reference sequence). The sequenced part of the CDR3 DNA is TGCACCTGCAGTGCAGCCGGGACAGGGGACGCT. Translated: CTCSAAGTGDA. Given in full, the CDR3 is CTCSAAGTGDAEQFF.

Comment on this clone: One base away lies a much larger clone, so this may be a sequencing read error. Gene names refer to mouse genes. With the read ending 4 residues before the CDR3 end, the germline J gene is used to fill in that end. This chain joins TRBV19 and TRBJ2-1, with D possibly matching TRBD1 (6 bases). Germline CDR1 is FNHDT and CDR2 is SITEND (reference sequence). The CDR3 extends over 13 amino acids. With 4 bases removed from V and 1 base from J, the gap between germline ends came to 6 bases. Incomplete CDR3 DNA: TGTGCCAGCAGTGACAGGAACTATGCT. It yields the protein CASSDRNYA. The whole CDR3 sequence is CASSDRNYAEQFF.

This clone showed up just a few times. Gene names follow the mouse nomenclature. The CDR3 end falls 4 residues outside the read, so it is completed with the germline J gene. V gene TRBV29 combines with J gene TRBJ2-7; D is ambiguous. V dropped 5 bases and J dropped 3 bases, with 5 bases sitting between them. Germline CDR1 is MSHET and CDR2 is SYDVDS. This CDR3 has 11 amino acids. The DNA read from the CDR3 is TGTGCTAGCAGTCAGAACTAT. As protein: CASSQNY. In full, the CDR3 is CASSQNYEQYF.

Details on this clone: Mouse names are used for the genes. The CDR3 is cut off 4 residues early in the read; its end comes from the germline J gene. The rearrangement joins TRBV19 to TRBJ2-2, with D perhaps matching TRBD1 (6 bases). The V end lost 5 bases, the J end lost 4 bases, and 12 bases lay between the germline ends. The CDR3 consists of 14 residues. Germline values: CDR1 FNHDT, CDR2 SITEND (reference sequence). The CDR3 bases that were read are TGTGCCAGCAGCATACAGGGTTTCACCGGG. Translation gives CASSIQGFTG. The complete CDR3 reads CASSIQGFTGQLYF.

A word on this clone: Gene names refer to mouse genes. The CDR3 protein is CASRKDRGTGQLYF. The sequenced part of the CDR3 DNA is TGTGCCAGCAGAAAGGACAGGGGGACCGGG. V and J are TRBV13-1 and TRBJ2-2; TRBD1 matches at 10 bases. The CDR3 end falls 4 residues outside the read, so it is completed with the germline J gene. Looked up from germline, CDR1 is NSHNY and CDR2 is SYGAGN. There are 14 residues in the CDR3. Trimming removed 5 bases from V and 5 bases from J; junction bases left unmatched: 3.

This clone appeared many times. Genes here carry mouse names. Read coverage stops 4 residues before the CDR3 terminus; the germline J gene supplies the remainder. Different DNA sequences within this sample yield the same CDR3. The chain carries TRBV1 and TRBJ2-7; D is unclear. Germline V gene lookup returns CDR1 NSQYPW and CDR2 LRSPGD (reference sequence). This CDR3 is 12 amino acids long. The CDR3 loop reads CTCSADSYEQYF. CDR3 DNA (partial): TGCACCTGCAGTGCAGACAGTTAT. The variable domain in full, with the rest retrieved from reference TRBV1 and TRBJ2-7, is VTLLEQNPRWRLVPRGQAVNLRCILKNSQYPWMSWYQQDLQKQLQWLFTLRSPGDKEVKSLPGADYLATRVTDTELRLQVANMSQGRTLYCTCSADSYEQYFGPGTRLTVL.

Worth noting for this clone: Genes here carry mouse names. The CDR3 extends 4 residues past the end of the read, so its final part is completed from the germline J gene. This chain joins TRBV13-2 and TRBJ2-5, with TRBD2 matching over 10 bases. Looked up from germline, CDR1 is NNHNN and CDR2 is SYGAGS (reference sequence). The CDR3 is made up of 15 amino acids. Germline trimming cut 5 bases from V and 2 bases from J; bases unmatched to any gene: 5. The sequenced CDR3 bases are TGTGCCAGCGGCAACTGGGGGGGGTTCCAAGAC. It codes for CASGNWGGFQD. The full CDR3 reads CASGNWGGFQDTQYF.

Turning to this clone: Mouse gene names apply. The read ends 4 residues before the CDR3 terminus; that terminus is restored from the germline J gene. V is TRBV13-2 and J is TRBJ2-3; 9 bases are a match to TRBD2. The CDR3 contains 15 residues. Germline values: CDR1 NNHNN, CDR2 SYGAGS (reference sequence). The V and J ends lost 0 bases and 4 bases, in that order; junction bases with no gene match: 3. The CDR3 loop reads CASGDAGLGSETLYF. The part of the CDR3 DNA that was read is TGTGCCAGCGGTGATGCTGGACTGGGGTCAGAA.